The clone carrying this T cell receptor beta chain was seen just once. These data belong to a study of T cell changes during pregnancy in multiple sclerosis. The CDR3 spans 17 residues. V gave up 4 bases and J gave up 5 bases; unmatched junction bases: 14. The germline V gene has CDR1 GTSNPN and CDR2 SVGIG (reference sequence). The protocol was immunoSEQ multiplex PCR, while the TCRdb copy is restricted to in-frame clones and leaves out a portion. The table has more than 55,000 clones, approximately 91% seen once. The rearrangement uses TRBV30 and TRBJ2-7; 13 positions agree with TRBD2. Sequencing was performed on CD4+ T cells from peripheral blood mononuclear cells, taken in the third trimester of pregnancy. The receptor was isolated from a female donor with multiple sclerosis, enrolled in a pregnancy study. The CDR3 is CAWTYLRTSGSSHEQYF. CDR3 bases: TGTGCCTGGACGTATTTAAGGACTAGCGGGAGTAGCCACGAGCAGTACTTC.